This T cell receptor beta chain is drawn from a study of T cells in Graves' hyperthyroidism and ophthalmopathy. For the study at large: Once the initial diagnosis was made, peripheral blood was obtained before any treatment.

The ends were cut back, 8 bases at V and 8 bases at J, with 18 bases in the middle. CDR3 length: 14 residues. In germline, CDR1 is MNHEY, CDR2 SVGEGT. Study observations and caveats: Through a model of 13 V-J features, ophthalmopathy was separated from stable hyperthyroidism. For ophthalmopathy, model prediction preceded onset by a median approximately 6 months.

PBMCs came from over 8.5 ml fresh peripheral blood. Using RNA transcripts as the source, TCR beta CDR3 regions were amplified. First-round RT-PCR targeting the TCR CDR3 was performed with the HTBI primer set. TCRdb analysed the multiplex PCR reads with MiXCR anew, one entry per CDR3 protein. The table lists about 400,000 distinct CDR3 sequences, more than 12% of them singletons. For this clonotype: No antigen is known for it.

J is TRBJ1-4 and V is TRBV6-2 or TRBV6-3, with no clear D. Sequenced input: blood. This sequence originates from a woman aged 25 to 39 with Graves' hyperthyroidism. The CDR3 sequence is CASQETGGREKLFF. The CDR3 nucleotides are TGTGCCAGCCAAGAAACCGGAGGTCGAGAAAAACTGTTTTTT.